Reported below is one TCR beta chain. The sample is drawn from a study of spatial heterogeneity in lung cancer. Time point meaning: sample taken at primary tumor resection. CDR3 length: 14 amino acids. Looked up from germline, CDR1 is MNHNS and CDR2 is SASEGT. With 2 bases removed from V and 4 bases from J, the gap between germline ends came to 11 bases. TCRdb re-derived calls from the 5' RACE reads in MiXCR, one entry per CDR3 protein. The sample has more than 60,000 distinct CDR3 sequences, under 8.5% seen once. The gene calls are TRBV6-1 and TRBJ1-2; a weak D match, TRBD1 (6 bases). The sequencing used PBMCs, collected at surgery. The TCR sequence derives from a male donor with early-stage non-small cell lung cancer. The CDR3 DNA reads as TGTGCCAGCAGTGAAACAGGGCCCCCCTATGGCTACACCTTC. Translated: CASSETGPPYGYTF.